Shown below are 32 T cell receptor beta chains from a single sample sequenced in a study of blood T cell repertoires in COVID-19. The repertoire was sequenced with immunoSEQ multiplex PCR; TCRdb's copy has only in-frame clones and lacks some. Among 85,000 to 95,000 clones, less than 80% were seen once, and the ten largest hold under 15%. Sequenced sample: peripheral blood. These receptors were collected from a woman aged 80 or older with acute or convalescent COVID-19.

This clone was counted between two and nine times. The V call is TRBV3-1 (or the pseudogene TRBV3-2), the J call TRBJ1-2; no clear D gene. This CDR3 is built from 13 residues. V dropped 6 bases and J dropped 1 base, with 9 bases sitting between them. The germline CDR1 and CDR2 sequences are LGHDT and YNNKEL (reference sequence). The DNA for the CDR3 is TGTGCCAGCAGTCCGACAAATAACTATGGCTACACCTTC. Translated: CASSPTNNYGYTF.

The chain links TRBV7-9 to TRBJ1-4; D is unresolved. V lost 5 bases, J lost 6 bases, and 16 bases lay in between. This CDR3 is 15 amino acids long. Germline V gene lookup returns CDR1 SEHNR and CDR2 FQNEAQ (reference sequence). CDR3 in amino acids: CASSPQERDDEKLFF. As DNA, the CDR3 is TGTGCCAGCAGCCCGCAAGAGCGGGATGATGAAAAACTGTTTTTT.

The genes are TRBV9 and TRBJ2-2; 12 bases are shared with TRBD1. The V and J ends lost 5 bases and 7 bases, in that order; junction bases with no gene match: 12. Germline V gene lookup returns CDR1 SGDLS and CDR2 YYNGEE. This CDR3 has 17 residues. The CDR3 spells CASSRQAGQGAIGELFF. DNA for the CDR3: TGTGCCAGCAGTCGACAGGCGGGACAGGGGGCTATCGGGGAGCTGTTTTTT. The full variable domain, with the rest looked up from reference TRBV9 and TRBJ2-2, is DSGVTQTPKHLITATGQRVTLRCSPRSGDLSVYWYQQSLDQGLQFLIQYYNGEERAKGNILERFSAQQFPDLHSELNLSSLELGDSALYFCASSRQAGQGAIGELFFGEGSRLTVL.

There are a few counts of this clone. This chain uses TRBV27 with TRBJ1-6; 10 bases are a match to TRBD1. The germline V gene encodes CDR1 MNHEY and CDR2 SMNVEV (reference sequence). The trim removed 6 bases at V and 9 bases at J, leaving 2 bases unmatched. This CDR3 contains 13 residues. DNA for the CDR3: TGTGCCAGCAGGGGGACAGGGGTTTCACCCCTCCACTTT. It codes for CASRGTGVSPLHF.

Here the CDR3 DNA reads TGTGCCAGCGGACAGGGGGGCCATGAGCAGTTCTTC. Encoded protein: CASGQGGHEQFF. The chain carries TRBV9 and TRBJ2-1; 10 nucleotides align to TRBD1. Unmatched junction bases numbered 3, after V lost 7 bases and J lost 8 bases. The CDR3 covers 12 residues. Looked up from germline, CDR1 is SGDLS and CDR2 is YYNGEE. Complete variable domain (other parts from reference TRBV9 and TRBJ2-1): DSGVTQTPKHLITATGQRVTLRCSPRSGDLSVYWYQQSLDQGLQFLIQYYNGEERAKGNILERFSAQQFPDLHSELNLSSLELGDSALYFCASGQGGHEQFFGPGTRLTVL.

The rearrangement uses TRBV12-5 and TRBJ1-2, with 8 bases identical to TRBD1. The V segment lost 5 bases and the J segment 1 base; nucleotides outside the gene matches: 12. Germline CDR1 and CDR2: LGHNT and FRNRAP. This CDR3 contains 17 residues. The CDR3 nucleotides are TGTGCTAGTGGTCTGCCTACCGACAGGGGTGATAACTATGGCTACACCTTC. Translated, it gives CASGLPTDRGDNYGYTF.

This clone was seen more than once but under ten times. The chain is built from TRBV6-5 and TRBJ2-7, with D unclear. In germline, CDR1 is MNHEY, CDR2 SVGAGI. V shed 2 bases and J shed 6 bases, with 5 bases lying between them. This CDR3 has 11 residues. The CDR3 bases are TGTGCCAGCAGTTACCTCAGCGAGCAGTACTTC. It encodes CASSYLSEQYF.

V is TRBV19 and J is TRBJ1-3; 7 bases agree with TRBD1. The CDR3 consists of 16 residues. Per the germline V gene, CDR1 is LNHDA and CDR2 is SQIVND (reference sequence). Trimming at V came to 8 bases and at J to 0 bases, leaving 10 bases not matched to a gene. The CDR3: CASVPGTASSGNTIYF. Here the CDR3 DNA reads TGTGCCAGTGTCCCCGGGACAGCCTCCTCTGGAAACACCATATATTTT.

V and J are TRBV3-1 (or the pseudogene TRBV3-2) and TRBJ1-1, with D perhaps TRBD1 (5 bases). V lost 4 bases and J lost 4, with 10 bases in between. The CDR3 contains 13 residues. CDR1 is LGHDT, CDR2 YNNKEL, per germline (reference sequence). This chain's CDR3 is CASSLGGGTEAFF. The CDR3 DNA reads TGTGCCAGCAGCCTTGGGGGGGGCACTGAAGCTTTCTTT.

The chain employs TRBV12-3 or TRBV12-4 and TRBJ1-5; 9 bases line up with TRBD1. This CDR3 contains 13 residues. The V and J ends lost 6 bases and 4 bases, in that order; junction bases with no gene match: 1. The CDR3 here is CASSGQGNQPQHF. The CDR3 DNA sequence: TGTGCCAGCAGCGGACAGGGGAATCAGCCCCAGCATTTT.

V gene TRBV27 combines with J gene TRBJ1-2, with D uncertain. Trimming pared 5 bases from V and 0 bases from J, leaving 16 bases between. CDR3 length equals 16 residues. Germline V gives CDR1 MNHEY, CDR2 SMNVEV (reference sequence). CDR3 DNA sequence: TGTGCCAGCAGTCCCCTAAGAACTTCGGCTAACTATGGCTACACCTTC. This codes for CASSPLRTSANYGYTF.

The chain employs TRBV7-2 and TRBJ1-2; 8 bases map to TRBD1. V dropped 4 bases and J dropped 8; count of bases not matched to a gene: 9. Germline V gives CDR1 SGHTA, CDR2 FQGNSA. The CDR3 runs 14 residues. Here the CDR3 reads CASSSNRGGTGYTF. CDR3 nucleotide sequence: TGTGCCAGCAGCTCCAACAGGGGGGGTACAGGCTACACCTTC.

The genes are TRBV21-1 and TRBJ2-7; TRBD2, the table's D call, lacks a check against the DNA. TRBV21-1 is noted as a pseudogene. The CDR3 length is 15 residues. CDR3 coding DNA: TGTGCCAGCAGTCTAGCACTTTACTTCTTCCACGAGCAGTACTTC. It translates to CASSLALYFFHEQYF.

The CDR3 reads CASSGAGREKLFF. DNA of the CDR3: TGTGCCAGCAGTGGGGCCGGTCGGGAAAAACTGTTTTTT. V gene TRBV2 combines with J gene TRBJ1-4; D gene uncertain. V was shortened by 4 bases and J by 8 bases, with 11 bases between the two germline ends. CDR1 and CDR2 from the germline V gene are SNHLY and FYNNEI. The CDR3 totals 13 residues.

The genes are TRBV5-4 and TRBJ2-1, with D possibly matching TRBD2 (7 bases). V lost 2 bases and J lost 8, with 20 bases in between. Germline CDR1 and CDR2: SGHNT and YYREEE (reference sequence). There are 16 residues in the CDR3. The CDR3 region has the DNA TGTGCCAGCAGCTTAGTTTATGGGGGGGCGTTCGATGAGCAGTTCTTC. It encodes CASSLVYGGAFDEQFF.

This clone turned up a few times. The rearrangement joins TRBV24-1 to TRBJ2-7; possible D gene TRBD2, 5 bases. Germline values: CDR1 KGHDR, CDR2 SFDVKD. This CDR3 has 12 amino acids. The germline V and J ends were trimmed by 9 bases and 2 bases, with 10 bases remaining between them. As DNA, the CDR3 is TGTGCCACCCCCAGGAGGACCTACGAGCAGTACTTC. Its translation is CATPRRTYEQYF.

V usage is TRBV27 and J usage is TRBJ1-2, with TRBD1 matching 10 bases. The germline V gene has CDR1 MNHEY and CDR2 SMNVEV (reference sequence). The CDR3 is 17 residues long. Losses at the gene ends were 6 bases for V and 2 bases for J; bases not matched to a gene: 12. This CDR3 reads CASRDSPGQGNNYGYTF. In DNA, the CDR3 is TGTGCCAGCAGGGACAGCCCGGGACAGGGGAACAACTATGGCTACACCTTC.

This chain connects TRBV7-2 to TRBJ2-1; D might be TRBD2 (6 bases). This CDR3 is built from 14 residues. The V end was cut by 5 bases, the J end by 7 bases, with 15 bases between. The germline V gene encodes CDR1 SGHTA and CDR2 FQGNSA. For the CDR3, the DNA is TGTGCCAGCAGCCTCCTCGGGGGTGTGAATGAGCAGTTCTTC. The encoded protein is CASSLLGGVNEQFF.

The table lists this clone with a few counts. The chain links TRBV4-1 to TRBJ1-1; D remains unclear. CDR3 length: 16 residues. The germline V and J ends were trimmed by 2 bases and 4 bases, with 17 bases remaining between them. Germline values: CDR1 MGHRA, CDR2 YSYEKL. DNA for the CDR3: TGCGCCAGCAGCCAACACCCAGGCCCGGCGAGCACTGAAGCTTTCTTT. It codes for CASSQHPGPASTEAFF.

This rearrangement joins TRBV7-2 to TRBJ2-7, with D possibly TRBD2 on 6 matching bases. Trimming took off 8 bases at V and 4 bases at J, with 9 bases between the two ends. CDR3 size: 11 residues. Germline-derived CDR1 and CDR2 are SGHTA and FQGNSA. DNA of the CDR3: TGTGCCAGCGGGGGGAGGTACGAGCAGTACTTC. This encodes CASGGRYEQYF.

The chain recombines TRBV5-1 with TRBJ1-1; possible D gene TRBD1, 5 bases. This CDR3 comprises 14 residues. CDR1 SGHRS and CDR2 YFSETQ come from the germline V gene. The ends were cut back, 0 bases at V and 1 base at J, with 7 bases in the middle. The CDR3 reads CASSLDRRNTEAFF. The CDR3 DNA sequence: TGCGCCAGCAGCTTGGACAGGAGGAACACTGAAGCTTTCTTT.

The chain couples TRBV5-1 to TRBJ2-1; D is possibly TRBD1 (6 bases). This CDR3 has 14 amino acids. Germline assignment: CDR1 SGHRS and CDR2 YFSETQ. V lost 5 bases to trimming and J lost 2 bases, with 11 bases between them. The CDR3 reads CASSRDTTYNEQFF. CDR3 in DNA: TGCGCCAGCAGTAGGGACACTACCTACAATGAGCAGTTCTTC.

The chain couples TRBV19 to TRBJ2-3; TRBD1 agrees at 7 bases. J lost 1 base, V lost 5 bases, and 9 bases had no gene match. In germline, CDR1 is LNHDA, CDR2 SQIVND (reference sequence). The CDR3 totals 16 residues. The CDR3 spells CASSAPKGARTDTQYF. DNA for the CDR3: TGTGCCAGTAGTGCCCCCAAGGGGGCTCGCACAGATACGCAGTATTTT.

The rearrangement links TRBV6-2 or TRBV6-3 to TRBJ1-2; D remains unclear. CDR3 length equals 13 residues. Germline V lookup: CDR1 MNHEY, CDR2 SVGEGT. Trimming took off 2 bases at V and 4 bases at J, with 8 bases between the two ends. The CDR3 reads CASSYDGVYGYTF. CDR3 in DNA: TGTGCCAGCAGTTACGACGGGGTCTATGGCTACACCTTC.

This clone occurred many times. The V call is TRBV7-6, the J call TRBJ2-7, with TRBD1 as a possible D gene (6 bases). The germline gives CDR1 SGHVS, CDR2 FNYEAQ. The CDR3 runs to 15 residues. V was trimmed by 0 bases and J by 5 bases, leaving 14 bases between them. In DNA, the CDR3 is TGTGCCAGCAGCTTAGCCTCAGGGGAAAGCAACGAGCAGTACTTC. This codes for CASSLASGESNEQYF.

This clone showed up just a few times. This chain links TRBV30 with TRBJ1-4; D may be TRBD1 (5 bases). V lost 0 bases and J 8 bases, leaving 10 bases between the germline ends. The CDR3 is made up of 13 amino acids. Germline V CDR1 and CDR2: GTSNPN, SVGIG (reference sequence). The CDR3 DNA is TGTGCCTGGAGTGTAAACAGGAACGAAAAACTGTTTTTT. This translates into CAWSVNRNEKLFF.

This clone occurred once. CDR3 in amino acids: CASSLNYGGDGYTF. The CDR3 DNA reads TGTGCCAGCAGCTTGAACTATGGGGGGGATGGCTACACCTTC. The chain has TRBV5-5 and TRBJ1-2; D may be TRBD1 (5 bases). Deletions cut 1 base from V and 6 bases from J, with 13 bases between. The CDR3 has 14 amino acids. CDR1 is SGHKS, CDR2 YYEKEE, per germline (reference sequence).

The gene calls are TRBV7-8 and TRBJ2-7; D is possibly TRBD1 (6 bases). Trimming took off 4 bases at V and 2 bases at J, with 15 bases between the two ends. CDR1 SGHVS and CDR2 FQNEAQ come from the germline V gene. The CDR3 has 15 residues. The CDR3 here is CASSSFRTATYEQYF. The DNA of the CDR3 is TGTGCCAGCAGCTCATTTAGGACAGCAACCTACGAGCAGTACTTC. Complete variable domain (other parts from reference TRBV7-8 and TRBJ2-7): GAGVSQSPRYKVAKRGQDVALRCDPISGHVSLFWYQQALGQGPEFLTYFQNEAQLDKSGLPSDRFFAERPEGSVSTLKIQRTQQEDSAVYLCASSSFRTATYEQYFGPGTRLTVT.

The DNA of the CDR3 is TGTGCCAGCAGTGCCAGGGGACACCGATCCTACGAGCAGTACTTC. Translating it yields CASSARGHRSYEQYF. The V and J genes are TRBV2 and TRBJ2-7; D might be TRBD1 (6 bases). From germline, CDR1 is SNHLY and CDR2 FYNNEI. V lost 4 bases and J lost 1, with 14 bases in between. The CDR3 runs to 15 residues.

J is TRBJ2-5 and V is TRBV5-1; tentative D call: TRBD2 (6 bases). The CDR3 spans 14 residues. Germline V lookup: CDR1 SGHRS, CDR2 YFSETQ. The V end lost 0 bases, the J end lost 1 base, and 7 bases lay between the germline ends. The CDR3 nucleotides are TGCGCCAGCAGCTTGGGGGAGGCCCAAGAGACCCAGTACTTC. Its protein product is CASSLGEAQETQYF.

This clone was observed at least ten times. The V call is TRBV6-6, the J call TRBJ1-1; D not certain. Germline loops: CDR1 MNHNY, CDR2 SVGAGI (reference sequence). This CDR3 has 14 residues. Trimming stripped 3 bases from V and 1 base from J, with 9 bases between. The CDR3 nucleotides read TGTGCCAGCAGTTATTGGGCCTCGAACACTGAAGCTTTCTTT. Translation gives CASSYWASNTEAFF.

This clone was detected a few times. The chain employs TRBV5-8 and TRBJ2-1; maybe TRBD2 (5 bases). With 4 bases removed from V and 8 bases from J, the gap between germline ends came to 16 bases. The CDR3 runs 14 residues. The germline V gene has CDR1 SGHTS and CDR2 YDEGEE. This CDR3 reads CASSPRTGYHEQFF. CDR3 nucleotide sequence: TGTGCCAGCAGCCCGCGGACTGGTTACCATGAGCAGTTCTTC.